This is a list of T cell receptor beta chains from one sample in a study of T cell responses to AZD1222 COVID-19 vaccine. Repertoires were generated with immunoSEQ multiplex PCR, while TCRdb's copy carries only in-frame clones and drops some. The sample lists 150,000 to 200,000 clones; almost 90% were seen once. The sample was peripheral blood, taken 28 days after the second AZD1222 dose. These receptors were taken from an adult who received the AZD1222 COVID-19 vaccine. CDR3s include the opening cysteine and the closing phenylalanine or tryptophan. D genes are given only for firm matches. Clone size is stated in some rows and not others, as once, few, many or a class when expanded.

14 TRBJ2-7 . TRBV7-2 . CASGRGGQAYEQYF TGTGCCAGCGGAAGGGGGGGACAGGCCTACGAGCAGTACTTC
14 TRBJ2-2 . TRBV2 . CASIRDANTGELFF TGTGCCAGTATCAGGGACGCGAACACCGGGGAGCTGTTTTTT
14 TRBJ2-7 . TRBV5-8 . CASSLTRNSYEQYF TGTGCCAGCAGCTTGACTAGGAACTCCTACGAGCAGTACTTC
16 TRBJ1-5 TRBD1 TRBV15 . CATSAIQGHSNQPQHF TGTGCCACCAGCGCAATACAGGGGCATAGCAATCAGCCCCAGCATTTT
15 TRBJ1-1 . TRBV21-1 . CASSKSTGMNTEAFF TGTGCCAGCAGCAAAAGTACAGGGATGAACACTGAAGCTTTCTTT
16 TRBJ2-6 TRBD1 TRBV7-9 . CASSESDRAGANVLTF TGTGCCAGCAGCGAAAGCGACAGGGCTGGGGCCAACGTCCTGACTTTC
14 TRBJ2-3 TRBD2 TRBV5-4 . CASSFARLGGTQYF TGTGCCAGCAGCTTCGCACGCCTGGGGGGGACGCAGTATTTT
15 TRBJ2-5 . TRBV24-1 . CATSEPEGGLETQYF TGTGCCACCAGTGAACCGGAGGGGGGGCTGGAGACCCAGTACTTC
15 TRBJ1-2 . TRBV5-6 . CASSFRVSGRYGYTF TGTGCCAGCAGCTTCAGGGTGTCAGGCCGCTATGGCTACACCTTC
16 TRBJ1-2 TRBD1 TRBV3-1/TRBV3-2 . CASSQADRASDYGYTF TGTGCCAGCAGCCAAGCAGACAGGGCCAGTGACTATGGCTACACCTTC
14 TRBJ1-1 . TRBV25-1 . CASSESGYRTEAFF TGTGCCAGCAGTGAATCCGGGTATAGGACTGAAGCTTTCTTT
15 TRBJ1-5 . TRBV6-2/TRBV6-3 . CASSPASGGNQPQHF TGTGCCAGCAGCCCGGCGAGCGGGGGCAATCAGCCCCAGCATTTT
14 TRBJ2-1 . TRBV6-5 . CASSYVGEYNEQFF TGTGCCAGCAGTTACGTGGGGGAATACAATGAGCAGTTCTTC
18 TRBJ2-2 . TRBV6-1 . CASSEALGRPSNTGELFF TGTGCCAGCAGTGAAGCCTTAGGCAGGCCATCGAACACCGGGGAGCTGTTTTTT
14 TRBJ2-3 TRBD2 TRBV11-3 . CASSFGTSPDTQYF TGTGCCAGCAGCTTCGGGACTAGTCCAGATACGCAGTATTTT
11 TRBJ1-4 . TRBV30 . CAWSISEKLFF TGTGCCTGGAGTATTAGCGAAAAACTGTTTTTT
15 TRBJ1-5 . TRBV19 . CASRGIDRIGQPQHF TGTGCCAGTAGAGGGATTGACAGGATCGGTCAGCCCCAGCATTTT
14 TRBJ1-2 TRBD1 TRBV6-1 . CASKGTGGNYGYTF TGTGCCAGCAAGGGGACAGGGGGGAACTATGGCTACACCTTC
13 TRBJ2-5 . TRBV28 . CASKWAVQETQYF TGTGCCAGCAAATGGGCAGTGCAAGAGACCCAGTACTTC
17 TRBJ1-4 . TRBV21-1 . CASSKEGQGRGNEKLFF TGTGCCAGCAGCAAAGAGGGTCAGGGGAGGGGTAATGAAAAACTGTTTTTT
15 TRBJ2-5 . TRBV7-2 . CASRSLMIGQETQYF TGTGCCAGCAGATCGTTAATGATTGGTCAAGAGACCCAGTACTTC
14 TRBJ2-7 . TRBV7-8 . CASSLGHNSYEQYF TGTGCCAGCAGCTTGGGACACAACTCCTACGAGCAGTACTTC
12 TRBJ2-2 . TRBV10-2 few CASNLYTGELFF TGCGCCAGCAACTTGTACACCGGGGAGCTGTTTTTT
12 TRBJ1-1 . TRBV7-7 . CASSPRGGEAFF TGTGCCAGCAGCCCCAGGGGAGGGGAAGCTTTCTTT
14 TRBJ1-2 . TRBV4-1 . CASSQRTGNYGYTF TGCGCCAGCAGCCAAAGAACAGGGAACTATGGCTACACCTTC
15 TRBJ2-1 . TRBV7-6 . CASSSPSQGYNEQFF TGTGCCAGCAGCTCCCCATCACAGGGATACAATGAGCAGTTCTTC
13 TRBJ1-6 . TRBV6-5 . CASAGAVYSPLHF TGTGCCAGCGCTGGGGCAGTTTATTCACCCCTCCACTTT
13 TRBJ2-3 . TRBV7-3 . CASRRDSTDTQYF TGTGCCAGCAGGCGGGACTCCACAGATACGCAGTATTTT
16 TRBJ1-3 . TRBV7-9 . CASTLGTGGGGNTIYF TGTGCCAGCACCTTAGGGACGGGGGGAGGTGGAAACACCATATATTTT
14 TRBJ1-5 TRBD1 TRBV15 . CATSRAGGDQPQHF TGTGCCACCAGCAGAGCAGGGGGTGATCAGCCCCAGCATTTT
11 TRBJ1-2 . TRBV30 . CAWNRDYGYTF TGTGCCTGGAACAGGGACTATGGCTACACCTTC
14 TRBJ2-3 TRBD2 TRBV9 . CASSVGGGRDTQYF TGTGCCAGCAGCGTAGGCGGGGGACGCGATACGCAGTATTTT
16 TRBJ2-3 TRBD1 TRBV4-3 . CASSQEPGGGIDTQYF TGCGCCAGCAGCCAAGAACCAGGGGGCGGGATAGATACGCAGTATTTT
14 TRBJ1-4 TRBD1 TRBV6-5 . CASSLGQNHEKLFF TGTGCCAGCAGTTTGGGACAGAATCATGAAAAACTGTTTTTT
13 TRBJ2-2 . TRBV3-1/TRBV3-2 . CASSQENTGELFF TGTGCCAGCAGCCAGGAGAACACCGGGGAGCTGTTTTTT
14 TRBJ2-7 TRBD1 TRBV14 . CASSQFQGAHEQYF TGTGCCAGCAGCCAGTTCCAGGGGGCCCACGAGCAGTACTTC
14 TRBJ1-6 TRBD1 TRBV7-2 . CASSLNRGNSPLHF TGTGCCAGCAGCTTAAACAGGGGAAATTCACCCCTCCACTTT
16 TRBJ2-2 . TRBV19 . CASSNTGGGSTGELFF TGTGCCAGTAGTAATACAGGGGGAGGGTCCACCGGGGAGCTGTTTTTT
13 TRBJ2-3 . TRBV9 . CASSVGLGDTQYF TGTGCCAGCAGCGTAGGACTGGGAGATACGCAGTATTTT
16 TRBJ1-2 . TRBV21-1 . CASSENRGRYTYGYTF TGTGCCAGCAGCGAAAATAGGGGGAGATACACTTATGGCTACACCTTC
15 TRBJ1-5 . TRBV10-3 . CAISDGGVSNQPQHF TGTGCCATCAGTGACGGGGGAGTAAGCAATCAGCCCCAGCATTTT
15 TRBJ2-7 . TRBV6-6 . CASSYSKGRLYEQYF TGTGCCAGCAGTTACTCGAAGGGCAGGCTCTACGAGCAGTACTTC
12 TRBJ1-5 . TRBV28 once CASSLVNQPQHF TGTGCCAGCAGTTTGGTCAATCAGCCCCAGCATTTT
13 TRBJ2-3 . TRBV10-3 . CAINGGSTDTQYF TGTGCCATCAATGGGGGTAGCACAGATACGCAGTATTTT
17 TRBJ1-1 . TRBV2 once CASSEGGRASQNTEAFF TGTGCCAGCAGTGAAGGGGGAAGGGCGAGTCAGAACACTGAAGCTTTCTTT
12 TRBJ1-6 . TRBV30 few CAWTPGNSPLHF TGTGCCTGGACCCCCGGGAATTCACCCCTCCACTTT
14 TRBJ1-5 TRBD1 TRBV18 . CASSPGQFNQPQHF TGTGCCAGCTCACCGGGACAGTTTAATCAGCCCCAGCATTTT
13 TRBJ1-1 . TRBV3-1/TRBV3-2 . CASSPTGGGEAFF TGTGCCAGCAGCCCCACCGGGGGCGGCGAAGCTTTCTTT
13 TRBJ2-5 TRBD1 TRBV6-2/TRBV6-3 . CASSHRGQETQYF TGTGCCAGCAGTCACAGGGGGCAAGAGACCCAGTACTTC
14 TRBJ2-2 . TRBV5-1 . CASSFLPDTGELFF TGCGCCAGCAGCTTCCTACCGGACACCGGGGAGCTGTTTTTT
15 TRBJ2-2 . TRBV30 . CAWTPRRGNTGELFF TGTGCCTGGACCCCGAGGAGGGGCAACACCGGGGAGCTGTTTTTT